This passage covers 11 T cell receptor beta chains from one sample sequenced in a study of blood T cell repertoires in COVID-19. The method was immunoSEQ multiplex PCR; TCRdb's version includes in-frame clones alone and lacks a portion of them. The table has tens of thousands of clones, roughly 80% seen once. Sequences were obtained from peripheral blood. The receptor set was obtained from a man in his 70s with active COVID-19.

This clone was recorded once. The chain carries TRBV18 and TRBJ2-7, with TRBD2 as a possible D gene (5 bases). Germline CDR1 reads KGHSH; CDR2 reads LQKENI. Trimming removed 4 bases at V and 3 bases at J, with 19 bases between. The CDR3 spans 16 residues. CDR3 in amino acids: CASSQNLASGSYEQYF. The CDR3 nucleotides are TGTGCCAGCTCACAAAACCTCGCGTCGGGGAGCTACGAGCAGTACTTC.

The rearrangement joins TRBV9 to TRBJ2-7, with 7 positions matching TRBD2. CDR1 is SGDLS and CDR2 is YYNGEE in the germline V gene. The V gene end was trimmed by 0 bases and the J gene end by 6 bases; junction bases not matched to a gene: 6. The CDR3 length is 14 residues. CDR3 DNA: TGTGCCAGCAGCGTAGTCGAGCGGGAAAGCGAGCAGTACTTC. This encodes CASSVVERESEQYF.

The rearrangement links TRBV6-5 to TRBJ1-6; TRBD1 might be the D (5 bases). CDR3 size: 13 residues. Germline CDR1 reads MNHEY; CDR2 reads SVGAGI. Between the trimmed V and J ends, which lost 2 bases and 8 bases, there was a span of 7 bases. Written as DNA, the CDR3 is TGTGCCAGCAGTTACGGGGCGGATTCACCCCTCCACTTT. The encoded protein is CASSYGADSPLHF.

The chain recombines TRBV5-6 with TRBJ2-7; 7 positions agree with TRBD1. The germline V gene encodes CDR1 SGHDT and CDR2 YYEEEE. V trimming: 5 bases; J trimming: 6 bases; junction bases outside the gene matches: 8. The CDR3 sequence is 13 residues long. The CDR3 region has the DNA TGTGCCAGCAGGGTGACAGGGTCTCGCGAGCAGTACTTC. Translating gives CASRVTGSREQYF.

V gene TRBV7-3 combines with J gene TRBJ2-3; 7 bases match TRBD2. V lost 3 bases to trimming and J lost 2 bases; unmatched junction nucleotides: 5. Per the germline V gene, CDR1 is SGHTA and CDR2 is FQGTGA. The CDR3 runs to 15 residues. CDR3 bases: TGTGCCAGCAGCTTTACGGCGGGAGCCACAGATACGCAGTATTTT. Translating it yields CASSFTAGATDTQYF.

CDR3 residues: CASSLVEGDTQYF. DNA of the CDR3: TGTGCCAGCAGCTTAGTGGAGGGAGATACGCAGTATTTT. J is TRBJ2-3 and V is TRBV7-2, with TRBD2 as a possible D gene (6 bases). The CDR3 length is 13 residues. CDR1 SGHTA and CDR2 FQGNSA come from the germline V gene. V lost 1 base and J 5 bases, leaving 7 bases between the germline ends.

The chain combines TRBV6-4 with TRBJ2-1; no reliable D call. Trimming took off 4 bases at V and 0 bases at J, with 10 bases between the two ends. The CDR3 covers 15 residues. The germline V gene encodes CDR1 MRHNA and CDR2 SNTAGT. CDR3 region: CASSANPSSYNEQFF. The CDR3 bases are TGTGCCAGCAGTGCAAATCCGAGCTCCTACAATGAGCAGTTCTTC.

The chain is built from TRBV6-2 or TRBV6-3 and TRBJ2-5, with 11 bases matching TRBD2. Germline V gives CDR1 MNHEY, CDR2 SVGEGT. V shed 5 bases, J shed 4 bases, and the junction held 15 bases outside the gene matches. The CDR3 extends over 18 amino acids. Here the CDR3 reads CASSPLLGLAGGGETQYF. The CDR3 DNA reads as TGTGCCAGCAGTCCGTTGCTCGGGCTAGCGGGAGGAGGAGAGACCCAGTACTTC.

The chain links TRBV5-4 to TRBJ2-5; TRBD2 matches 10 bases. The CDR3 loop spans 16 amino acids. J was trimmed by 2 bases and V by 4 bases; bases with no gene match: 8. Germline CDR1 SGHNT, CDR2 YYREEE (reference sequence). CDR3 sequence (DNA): TGTGCCAGCAGCCATGCTAGCGGGAGTGGGCAAGAGACCCAGTACTTC. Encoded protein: CASSHASGSGQETQYF.

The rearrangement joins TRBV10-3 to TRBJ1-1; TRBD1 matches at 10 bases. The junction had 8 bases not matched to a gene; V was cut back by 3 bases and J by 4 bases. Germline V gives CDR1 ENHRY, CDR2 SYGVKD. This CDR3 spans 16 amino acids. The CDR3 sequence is CAISDPSDRGSTEAFF. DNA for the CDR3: TGTGCCATCAGTGATCCCTCGGACAGGGGGAGCACTGAAGCTTTCTTT.

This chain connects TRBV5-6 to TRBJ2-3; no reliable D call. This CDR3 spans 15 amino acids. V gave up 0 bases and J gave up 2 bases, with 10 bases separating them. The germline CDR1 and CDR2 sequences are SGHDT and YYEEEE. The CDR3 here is CASSLGQAVTDTQYF. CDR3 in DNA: TGTGCCAGCAGCTTGGGGCAGGCCGTCACAGATACGCAGTATTTT.